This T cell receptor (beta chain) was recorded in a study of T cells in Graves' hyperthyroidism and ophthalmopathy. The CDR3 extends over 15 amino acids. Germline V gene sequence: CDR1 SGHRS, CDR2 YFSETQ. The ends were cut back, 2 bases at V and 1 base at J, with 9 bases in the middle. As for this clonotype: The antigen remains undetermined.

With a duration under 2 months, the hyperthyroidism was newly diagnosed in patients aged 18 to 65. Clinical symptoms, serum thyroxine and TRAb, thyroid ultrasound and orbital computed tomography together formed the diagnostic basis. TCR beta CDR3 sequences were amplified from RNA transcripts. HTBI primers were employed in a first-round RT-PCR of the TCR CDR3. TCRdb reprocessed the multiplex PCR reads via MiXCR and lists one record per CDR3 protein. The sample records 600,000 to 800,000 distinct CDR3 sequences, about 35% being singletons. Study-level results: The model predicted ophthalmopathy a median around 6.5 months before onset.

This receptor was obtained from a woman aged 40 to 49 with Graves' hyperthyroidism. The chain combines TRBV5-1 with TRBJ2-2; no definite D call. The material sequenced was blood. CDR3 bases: TGCGCCAGCAGCTTAGCAGAACAGAACACCGGGGAGCTGTTTTTT. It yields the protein CASSLAEQNTGELFF. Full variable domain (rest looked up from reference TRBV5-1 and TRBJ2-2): KAGVTQTPRYLIKTRGQQVTLSCSPISGHRSVSWYQQTPGQGLQFLFEYFSETQRNKGNFPGRFSGRQFSNSRSEMNVSTLELGDSALYLCASSLAEQNTGELFFGEGSRLTVL.